This T cell receptor (beta chain) was observed in a study of blood T cell repertoires in COVID-19. This clone was counted only a few times. TCRdb's table, derived via immunoSEQ multiplex PCR, lists solely in-frame clones and lacks some. The repertoire holds approximately 330,000 clones, with roughly 90% as singletons. This CDR3 has 13 residues. V was clipped by 6 bases and J by 8 bases, with 13 bases between them. Germline V gene sequence: CDR1 MRHNA, CDR2 SNTAGT. Input material: peripheral blood. This receptor was taken from a man aged 25 to 40 with COVID-19, enrolled during active disease. The V and J genes are TRBV6-4 and TRBJ2-2; tentatively, D is TRBD1 (6 bases). The CDR3 is CASSLSGTGELFF. The CDR3 DNA sequence: TGTGCCAGCAGCTTATCCGGGACAGGGGAGCTGTTTTTT.